The source of this TCR beta chain is a study of T cells in localized non-small cell lung cancer. Libraries were prepared by immunoSEQ multiplex PCR; TCRdb keeps only in-frame clonotypes and omits some of them. The sample includes about 37,000 clones, approximately 90% of them seen just once. Trimming at V came to 4 bases and at J to 2 bases, leaving 2 bases not matched to a gene. Germline lookup yields CDR1 SQVTM and CDR2 ANQGSEA. There are 13 residues in the CDR3. The sequence was collected from a female donor at least 60 years old with stage II lung adenocarcinoma. The sequencing used peripheral blood mononuclear cells, collected before any cancer treatment. The chain carries TRBV29-1 and TRBJ2-7; 10 bases line up with TRBD2. The CDR3 loop reads CSVGTSGPYEQYF. CDR3 DNA: TGCAGCGTTGGGACTAGCGGCCCCTACGAGCAGTACTTC.